This record looks at one T cell receptor (beta chain) sequence and its context. Researchers sorted participants into cohorts using their self-reported clinical history. The sample originates from a study of blood T cell repertoires in COVID-19. Some clones are missing from TCRdb's copy, which holds only in-frame ones; the method was immunoSEQ multiplex PCR. The sample has fewer than 300,000 clones; 80% to 95% are singletons. Material for sequencing was PBMCs or T cells enriched from blood (not recorded which). The sequence was collected from a woman aged 25 to 39 who had recovered from COVID-19.

This CDR3 is CASSEGSRDEKLFF. CDR3 DNA sequence: TGTGCCAGCAGTGAGGGGAGTAGGGATGAAAAACTGTTTTTT. The gene calls are TRBV2 and TRBJ1-4, with no clear D. CDR1 and CDR2 from the germline V gene are SNHLY and FYNNEI. There are 14 residues in the CDR3. Trimming took off 3 bases at V and 6 bases at J, with 11 bases between the two ends.